What follows are 22 T cell receptor beta chains derived from one specimen sequenced in a study of identical twins. A single record per CDR3 protein comes from TCRdb applying MiXCR to the 5' RACE reads. The sample yields 310,000 or so distinct CDR3 sequences, just under 9.5% seen once. This sample also belongs to another study, concerning yellow fever vaccine responses in identical twins.

Sequenced material: CD8+ T cells sorted from blood. All receptors come from a woman aged 18-29 years in good health.

The chain is built from TRBV28 and TRBJ2-3, with 10 bases aligning to TRBD2. This CDR3 contains 17 residues. J gave up 0 bases and V 2 bases, and 5 bases lay outside the gene matches. CDR1 and CDR2 (germline): MDHEN, SYDVKM. The CDR3 DNA follows: TGTGCCAGCAGTTTAAGCCTAGCGGGGGATAGCACAGATACGCAGTATTTT. This translates into CASSLSLAGDSTDTQYF. Complete variable domain (other parts from reference TRBV28 and TRBJ2-3): DVKVTQSSRYLVKRTGEKVFLECVQDMDHENMFWYRQDPGLGLRLIYFSYDVKMKEKGDIPEGYSVSREKKERFSLILESASTNQTSMYLCASSLSLAGDSTDTQYFGPGTRLTVL.

This clonotype was seen ten or more times. The chain uses TRBV29-1 and TRBJ2-1, with 7 bases aligning to TRBD1. The J segment lost 0 bases and the V segment lost 2 bases, leaving 4 bases of the junction unmatched. CDR1 is SQVTM and CDR2 is ANQGSEA in the germline V gene. CDR3 length: 15 residues. CDR3 protein: CSVETGDNSYNEQFF. CDR3 coding DNA: TGCAGCGTTGAAACAGGGGATAACTCCTACAATGAGCAGTTCTTC.

The table lists this clonotype with many counts. The DNA of the CDR3 is TGTGCCAGCAGCCAGACCACCACCGGGGCTAGGTATTTT. It translates to CASSQTTTGARYF. This chain links TRBV4-2 with TRBJ2-3, with D perhaps given as TRBD1 or TRBD2 (5 bases each). The length of the CDR3 is 13 residues. Per germline, CDR1 LGHNA and CDR2 YNFKEQ. The V end was cut by 3 bases, the J end by 14 bases, with 18 bases between.

This clonotype was observed a handful of times. The rearrangement uses TRBV20-1 and TRBJ2-5, with D possibly TRBD1 on 6 matching bases. The germline V gene encodes CDR1 DFQATT and CDR2 SNEGSKA (reference sequence). Trimming removed 4 bases at V and 0 bases at J, with 9 bases between. The CDR3 loop spans 13 amino acids. In DNA, the CDR3 is TGCAGTGCTACGGACAGAAACCAAGAGACCCAGTACTTC. Its translation: CSATDRNQETQYF.

This clonotype was counted at least ten times. This chain connects TRBV5-1 to TRBJ2-1, with a possible D match to TRBD1 (6 bases). Trimming pared 0 bases from V and 1 base from J, leaving 14 bases between. CDR1 and CDR2 (germline): SGHRS, YFSETQ. The CDR3 has 17 amino acids. The CDR3 DNA reads as TGCGCCAGCAGCTTGGTTGCAGGGGCGTCATCCTACAATGAGCAGTTCTTC. This encodes CASSLVAGASSYNEQFF.

The V call is TRBV3-1, the J call TRBJ2-5, with 8 nucleotides matching TRBD2. The CDR3 sequence is 15 residues long. Unmatched junction bases numbered 10, after V lost 5 bases and J lost 5 bases. Germline V gene data show CDR1 as LGHDT and CDR2 as YNNKEL (reference sequence). In DNA, the CDR3 is TGTGCCAGCAGCAAGCCAGCGGGGGCCGGGGAGACCCAGTACTTC. This translates into CASSKPAGAGETQYF.

This clonotype was counted many times. The chain is built from TRBV7-8 and TRBJ2-7, with 7 bases lining up with TRBD1. The CDR3 is 16 residues long. The V and J ends lost 5 bases and 3 bases, in that order; junction bases with no gene match: 13. Germline V gives CDR1 SGHVS, CDR2 FQNEAQ. This CDR3 reads CASSTPPDRINYEQYF. As DNA, the CDR3 is TGTGCCAGCAGCACCCCCCCGGACAGGATTAACTACGAGCAGTACTTC.

This clonotype was observed a few times. The V and J genes are TRBV12-3 or TRBV12-4 and TRBJ1-3, with 7 nucleotides matching TRBD1. This CDR3 contains 14 residues. With 5 bases clipped from V and 1 base from J, the junction kept 2 bases outside the gene matches. The CDR3 reads CASSPRGSGNTIYF. The CDR3 nucleotides are TGTGCCAGCAGTCCCAGGGGGTCTGGAAACACCATATATTTT.

As DNA, the CDR3 is TGTGCCAGCAGCTATGGACAGGGACATCAGCCCCAGCATTTT. This translates into CASSYGQGHQPQHF. The chain combines TRBV5-6 with TRBJ1-5; 8 positions match TRBD1. The germline V gene encodes CDR1 SGHDT and CDR2 YYEEEE. This CDR3 region has 14 residues. The ends lost 3 bases at V and 5 bases at J; junction bases unmatched: 4.

This clonotype has a count of ten or more. V usage is TRBV5-5 and J usage is TRBJ2-7; D might be TRBD1 (6 bases). CDR3 length: 15 amino acids. Per the germline V gene, CDR1 is SGHKS and CDR2 is YYEKEE (reference sequence). Trimming pared 3 bases from V and 0 bases from J, leaving 13 bases between. DNA for the CDR3: TGTGCCAGCAGCTACGGGACACTTCGCTCCTACGAGCAGTACTTC. It is translated as CASSYGTLRSYEQYF.

The chain is built from TRBV27 and TRBJ1-6; 9 bases agree with TRBD1. CDR3 length equals 15 residues. With V trimmed by 0 bases and J by 9 bases, 3 bases remained unmatched. Germline CDR1 is MNHEY and CDR2 is SMNVEV (reference sequence). For the CDR3, the DNA is TGTGCCAGCAGTTTATCACAGGGGGCTGGTTCACCCCTCCACTTT. Amino acid sequence: CASSLSQGAGSPLHF.

There are many counts of this clonotype. The J gene is TRBJ1-4, the V gene TRBV29-1, with TRBD1 identical over 9 bases. Germline CDR1 is SQVTM and CDR2 is ANQGSEA. CDR3 length: 13 amino acids. V shed 4 bases, J shed 12 bases, and the junction held 9 bases outside the gene matches. CDR3 sequence (DNA): TGCAGCGTTGGTCCCGGGACAGGGAATCAACTGTTTTTT. Protein sequence: CSVGPGTGNQLFF. The full variable domain, its missing parts supplied by reference TRBV29-1 and TRBJ1-4, is SAVISQKPSRDICQRGTSLTIQCQVDSQVTMMFWYRQQPGQSLTLIATANQGSEATYESGFVIDKFPISRPNLTFSTLTVSNMSPEDSSIYLCSVGPGTGNQLFFGSGTQLSVL.

There are a few counts of this clonotype. V and J are TRBV27 and TRBJ1-4; 7 bases fit TRBD1. The CDR3 contains 13 residues. V trimming: 5 bases; J trimming: 8 bases; junction bases outside the gene matches: 5. The germline V gene encodes CDR1 MNHEY and CDR2 SMNVEV (reference sequence). DNA for the CDR3: TGTGCCAGCAGTAGAGAGACAGGGGAAAAACTGTTTTTT. As protein: CASSRETGEKLFF.

This clonotype was seen only a few times. The chain has TRBV12-3 or TRBV12-4 and TRBJ2-6; 7 nucleotides agree with TRBD2. CDR3 length: 16 residues. The junction had 9 bases not matched to a gene; V was cut back by 7 bases and J by 3 bases. This chain's CDR3 is CASTIGGGYGANVLTF. CDR3 nucleotide sequence: TGTGCCAGCACCATCGGCGGGGGATATGGGGCCAACGTCCTGACTTTC.

This clonotype was seen a handful of times. The chain combines TRBV6-5 with TRBJ2-5; 9 bases fit TRBD2. Per the germline V gene, CDR1 is MNHEY and CDR2 is SVGAGI. Losses at the gene ends were 6 bases for V and 0 bases for J; bases not matched to a gene: 5. There are 15 residues in the CDR3. Here the CDR3 reads CASRYSGSHQETQYF. In DNA, the CDR3 is TGTGCCAGCAGGTATAGCGGGAGCCACCAAGAGACCCAGTACTTC.

The chain joins TRBV5-1 to TRBJ2-3; possible D gene TRBD2, 6 bases. This CDR3 contains 16 residues. The V end was cut by 4 bases, the J end by 3 bases, with 18 bases between. The germline V gene encodes CDR1 SGHRS and CDR2 YFSETQ. The CDR3 here is CASSPGRSGLTDTQYF. CDR3 DNA sequence: TGCGCCAGCAGCCCTGGAAGAAGCGGGCTTACAGATACGCAGTATTTT.

This clonotype has ten or more counts. V usage is TRBV6-5 and J usage is TRBJ2-1; TRBD1 agrees at 8 bases. CDR1 is MNHEY, CDR2 SVGAGI, per germline. The junction had 3 bases not matched to a gene; V was cut back by 6 bases and J by 14 bases. This CDR3 is built from 10 residues. CDR3 DNA sequence: TGTGCCAGCAGAGGACAGGGCGAGTTCTTC. Translated: CASRGQGEFF.

This clonotype was seen more than once but under ten times. The CDR3 loop is CASSPLRGNEKLFF. As DNA, the CDR3 is TGCGCCAGCAGCCCCCTTAGGGGTAATGAAAAACTGTTTTTT. The chain is built from TRBV4-3 and TRBJ1-4; perhaps TRBD1 as D (5 bases). Trimming removed 4 bases from V and 4 bases from J, with 10 bases in between. In germline, CDR1 is LGHNA, CDR2 YSLEER. The CDR3 spans 14 residues.

The chain links TRBV6-1 to TRBJ1-2; D perhaps matches TRBD1 (5 bases). The CDR3 extends over 14 amino acids. CDR1 and CDR2 (germline): MNHNS, SASEGT. Trimming left V 3 bases short and J 4 bases short, with 12 bases between. CDR3 DNA sequence: TGTGCCAGCAGTGAGGCCGGGACCGTCTATGGCTACACCTTC. Translated: CASSEAGTVYGYTF.

This sequence joins TRBV4-3 and TRBJ2-6, with 9 bases fitting TRBD1. Germline CDR1 and CDR2: LGHNA and YSLEER. The J segment lost 0 bases and the V segment lost 3 bases, leaving 6 bases of the junction unmatched. This CDR3 region has 18 residues. In DNA form, the CDR3 reads TGCGCCAGCAGCCACCTGACAGGGGGAATCTCTGGGGCCAACGTCCTGACTTTC. It yields the protein CASSHLTGGISGANVLTF.

This clonotype has a count of ten or more. The chain joins TRBV4-3 to TRBJ2-7, with 11 bases that match TRBD2. V lost 1 base to trimming and J lost 2 bases; unmatched junction nucleotides: 7. From germline, CDR1 is LGHNA and CDR2 YSLEER. This CDR3 has 17 residues. DNA of the CDR3: TGCGCCAGCAGCCAAGCTTTGTCTAGCGGGGGGACCTACGAGCAGTACTTC. Amino acids: CASSQALSSGGTYEQYF.

The table lists this clonotype with many counts. The chain is built from TRBV7-6 and TRBJ2-1, with no clear D. Trimming removed 5 bases from V and 9 bases from J, with 11 bases in between. The CDR3 is 12 residues long. In germline, CDR1 is SGHVS, CDR2 FNYEAQ. The CDR3: CASSLRNSEQFF. The CDR3 coding sequence is TGTGCCAGCAGCCTACGTAATAGTGAGCAGTTCTTC.